This T cell receptor (beta chain) was captured in a study of cytomegalovirus exposure and HLA in healthy donors (dated by TCRdb to 2015 to 2018). The study in broad terms: An earlier analysis of some 620 of the donors reported approximately 300 Gb of sequence data and 90 million to 120 million unique TCR beta sequences obtained from around 170 million T cells. About 280 gigabases of sequencing data and roughly 80 million unique TCR sequences made up an early release that covered 500 to 650 HLA-typed donors. Among the roughly 390 genotyped donors, approximately 81% belonged to the genetic ancestry cluster associated with self-reported Caucasian donors. The study was designed to test whether signatures of past pathogen exposure could be identified by cataloging public T cell receptors. The study profiled the T cell repertoires of under 850 subjects by immunosequencing and related them to cytomegalovirus serostatus. Along with the roughly 670-subject first cohort, a separate validation cohort of roughly 110 different subjects was used. To predict cytomegalovirus infection status, the study brought together high-throughput TCR immunosequencing, statistical association of individual TCRs with disease status, and machine learning. In a later analysis, previously published TCR beta repertoires from several hundred donors were re-analyzed and high-resolution HLA genotyping was added so that TCR occurrence patterns could be studied. The later analysis used no new phenotypic data to find candidate immune exposures, relying instead on TCR beta sequences and their occurrence across donors. In an earlier analysis of roughly 600 of the donors, high-throughput TCR beta sequencing was used to judge whether each TCR beta V gene segment behaved as functional or pseudogenic. Donor age, sex, ethnicity and CMV serostatus were compiled together with the repertoire data. A later genetic analysis took genome-wide SNP genotypes for about 55% of the 666 donors and used that subset as a discovery cohort. Every discovery cohort repertoire had been produced on one sequencing platform. Class I and class II HLA loci were covered by the typing at four-digit resolution. The number of donors typed differed by locus, with roughly 620-630 for A, B, C, DRB1 and DQB1, more than 500 for DQA1, about 610 for DPA1, and 450 to 480 for DPB1. About 5 DR-DQ haplotypes were handled as single units for association and clustering, since linkage in the cohort was strong. Among a few hundred genotyped donors of the cohort, an average of approximately 240,000 unique TCR beta nucleotide sequences were sequenced per donor, around a sixth of them non-productive.

Study-wide conclusions, independent of this receptor: It was suggested by the authors that the approach could potentially be generalized to other disease states and immunological phenotypes. An earlier analysis of approximately 500 of the donors showed that most TCR beta V segments appeared in productive rearrangements either about 87% or about 30% of the time, which broadly matched IMGT annotations. Compared with equally common non-associated chains, HLA-associated TCR beta chains in a later analysis were more clonally expanded and had lower generation probabilities. According to a later genetic analysis, donors in an Asian-associated ancestry cluster had fewer N-insertions in productive TCRs than the approximately 670-donor mean. A later analysis found that TCR association rates varied across HLA loci, with DRB1 alleles showing the most associated TCRs and HLA-C alleles the fewest. Cytomegalovirus status was reported to be diagnosed by the classifier with high specificity and sensitivity in both the original and validation cohorts. A group of highly shared sequence variants was considered likely to be a technical artifact of the sequencing pipeline. The cohort was sequenced for TCR beta chains only, and without alpha or paired-chain data the features that could be detected were limited. Specific HLA alleles were associated with over 15,000 TCR beta sequences at a false discovery rate of 0.05 in a later analysis. Most CMV-associated TCR beta chains appeared to be HLA-restricted in a later analysis, and the HLA associations seemed to be driven largely by CMV exposure. In vitro tests confirmed that three of the cytomegalovirus-associated TCR beta chains recognize cytomegalovirus antigens. The only immune exposure information available for the cohort was CMV serostatus. Across donors, most TCR sequences were observed very rarely, whereas some public TCRs were present in many individuals. Assigning TCR associations to individual alleles was difficult when HLA alleles, especially DR and DQ, strongly co-occurred. Correlated functional status among segregating V segments might reflect linkage disequilibrium, but an unknown experimental factor could not be ruled out. Seventeen rarely observed V segments, including chromosome 9 orphons, were excluded from the earlier analysis of a few hundred of the donors because counts were too low. Because some donors lacked HLA typing at each locus, the association tests relied only on the typed subset. Some IMGT-functional V segments, including TRBV6-2 and TRBV6-3, could not be distinguished by the 87-base-pair reads and were therefore excluded. Sequencing depth was assumed to be roughly uniform across donors in the presence/absence analyses, though that assumption may not hold. An association between a missense DCLRE1C variant and V-gene and J-gene trimming of TCR beta chains was found in a later genetic analysis and replicated in an independent cohort. The study gave a list of 150 to 200 TCR beta chains associated with cytomegalovirus. A further reported finding was that TCR beta sequences accurately predicted the HLA-A and HLA-B alleles for most subjects in the first cohort. Several of the top co-occurrence clusters appeared to be linked to parvovirus B19, influenza, CMV and Epstein-Barr virus, according to a later analysis.

Comment on this clone: Its binding antigen is unknown. It has no much larger one-base neighbor in the sample; base qualities were not kept.

Measured from the cysteine to the phenylalanine, the CDR3 is 15 residues long. Solely the CDR3 DNA is kept, with 45 bases framed from the first base. From V the trimming removes 5 bases and from J it removes 4 bases, while the gene matches leave 8 bases of the junction unaccounted for. CDR1 and CDR2 were assigned from the germline V gene as SGHVS and FNYEAQ. In total, fewer than 750 healthy bone marrow donors made up the cohort. All cohort members were sampled while nominally healthy, although unrecorded immune exposures were likely present. The donor tested CMV seronegative, placing the donor among the 352 seronegative members of the cohort. A peripheral blood sample was provided by each donor, and peripheral blood mononuclear cells were used for TCR beta sequencing. Genomic DNA extraction from the blood cell samples was performed with the Qiagen DNeasy Blood Extraction Kit. Libraries were prepared through the immunoSEQ multiplex PCR assay. For the multiplex PCR, a mixture combining 60 forward primers for TCR Vbeta segments and 13 reverse primers for TCR Jbeta segments was used. Amplification of the CDR3 region of rearranged TCR beta genes was performed with a multiplex PCR assay on genomic DNA. Amplified TCR beta libraries were sequenced as 87-base-pair reads on the Illumina HiSeq System. Per the authors' processing: Across the 670 or so repertoires, a later analysis counted 78 million or so unique TCR beta chains, roughly 11 million of which were shared by at least two donors. A nearest-neighbor algorithm error-corrected the raw reads and collapsed the reads into unique sequences, merging closely related sequences to remove PCR and sequencing errors. To assign V, D and J gene segments, CDR3 sequences were aligned to IMGT reference sequences. For a sequence to be retained, a match of at least six nucleotides to both a V gene segment and a J gene segment was required. Rearrangements were classified as productive when the CDR3 lacked stop codons and remained in frame with V and J, and all other rearrangements were classified as non-productive. Following IMGT convention, CDR3 was defined as the stretch from the second conserved V-encoded cysteine to the conserved J-encoded phenylalanine. The earlier analysis of 500 to 600 of the donors excluded sequences that lacked an unambiguous match to a single V gene segment. An earlier analysis of 587 of the donors classified V segments as functional when productive rearrangements were above 56.7% and as segregating when the standard deviation between donors was above 5%. A statistical classification framework was developed to diagnose cytomegalovirus status using the catalog of TCR beta chain sequences. A later analysis assigned V and J genes by comparing TCR nucleotide sequences with IMGT/GENE-DB human TR gene sequences. In a later analysis, CDR3 sequences and most-parsimonious VDJ recombination scenarios were assigned using the TCRdist pipeline. A later analysis defined each TCR beta chain by its CDR3 amino acid sequence plus V-gene family, and excluded reads lacking a unique V-gene family. A later analysis removed several hundred highly shared, low-generation-probability nucleotide sequences to deal with suspected cross-contamination and a sequencing artifact. For each public chain, a later analysis derived a clonal expansion index from normalized ranks of inferred template counts within each repertoire. A later analysis computed generation probabilities with a VDJ recombination model fitted to out-of-frame rearrangements, and checked the results against IGoR. Hypergeometric tests were used in a later analysis to score TCR-TCR, TCR-HLA and TCR-CMV co-occurrence, with a repertoire-size bias correction applied to the TCR pairs. In a later analysis, false discovery rates were estimated by permuting HLA or CMV assignments 20 times. In a later analysis, co-occurring TCRs were grouped using DBSCAN, with TCRdist sequence similarity added in when clustering inside HLA-allele-positive subsets. Repertoires with fewer than 30,000 or more than 120,000 public chains were left out of co-occurrence clustering, as were five repertoires with anomalous nucleotide sharing. TCRdb limited this immuneACCESS table to in-frame rearrangements with V and J called. A share of clones is missing; checked studies link under half to unresolved V genes, and the rest is unexplained. That table is the source of V, J and clone size, and D and trimming were worked out from the DNA. Recorded for this sample are around 64,000 clones; roughly 90% of them occurred a single time. The top ten constitute 2% of the sample.

The sample was PBMCs. The chain is encoded by TRBV7-6 joined to TRBJ2-3; TRBD2 matches 8 bases in the middle. The sequence derives from a woman aged 30 to 39 in good health and CMV-seronegative. The CDR3 region has the sequence CASSPVGGRPDTQYF. The nucleotide sequence reads TGTGCCAGCAGCCCCGTAGGCGGGAGGCCAGATACGCAGTATTTT.